These 11 T cell receptor beta chains came from one sample sequenced in a study of cytomegalovirus exposure and HLA in healthy donors. PCR involved 60 Vbeta and 13 Jbeta primers. Here immunoSEQ multiplex PCR was the method, and the copy in TCRdb shows in-frame clones only, minus some. Here the sample spans about 140,000 clones, almost 85% being singletons. Sequencing was carried out using PBMCs. The source of these receptors is a man aged 25-45 years in good health and CMV-seropositive.

This chain links TRBV5-1 with TRBJ2-7; 10 bases align to TRBD2. This CDR3 comprises 16 residues. Germline V gene data show CDR1 as SGHRS and CDR2 as YFSETQ. V lost 3 bases and J lost 4; bases outside the gene matches: 10. The CDR3 DNA follows: TGCGCCAGCAGCTCCGGACCTAGCGGGAGATCTTACGAGCAGTACTTC. Residues: CASSSGPSGRSYEQYF.

V usage is TRBV2 and J usage is TRBJ2-1; 7 bases line up with TRBD1. Germline V lookup: CDR1 SNHLY, CDR2 FYNNEI. V trimming: 1 base; J trimming: 14 bases; junction bases outside the gene matches: 5. The CDR3 is 12 amino acids. Written as DNA, the CDR3 is TGTGCCAGCAGTGAAGAATGGGACAGAAAGTTCTTC. Translated, it gives CASSEEWDRKFF.

The chain has TRBV27 and TRBJ1-1; D unresolved. This CDR3 contains 15 residues. V lost 4 bases to trimming and J lost 1 base, with 13 bases between them. Germline V gene lookup returns CDR1 MNHEY and CDR2 SMNVEV (reference sequence). The CDR3 nucleotides are TGTGCCAGCAGTTCCCTTGGGGAGCCGAACACTGAAGCTTTCTTT. It is translated as CASSSLGEPNTEAFF.

The chain links TRBV18 to TRBJ1-6; 7 bases are a match to TRBD1. The CDR3 is 15 residues long. The germline CDR1 and CDR2 sequences are KGHSH and LQKENI. V dropped 3 bases and J dropped 6; count of bases not matched to a gene: 5. The CDR3 sequence: CASSPPGQSNSPLHF. The CDR3 region has the DNA TGTGCCAGCTCACCTCCGGGACAGTCTAATTCACCCCTCCACTTT. Supplemented by reference TRBV18 and TRBJ1-6, the full variable domain reads NAGVMQNPRHLVRRRGQEARLRCSPMKGHSHVYWYRQLPEEGLKFMVYLQKENIIDESGMPKERFSAEFPKEGPSILRIQQVVRGDSAAYFCASSPPGQSNSPLHFGNGTRLTVT.

The chain is built from TRBV13 and TRBJ2-3, with 7 bases fitting TRBD2. After removal of 5 bases from V and 5 bases from J, the junction contained 16 bases not matched to a gene. CDR1 and CDR2 (germline): PRHDT, FYEKMQ (reference sequence). The CDR3 totals 17 residues. CDR3: CASSTSEGRERGDTQYF. As DNA, the CDR3 is TGTGCCAGCAGCACCTCCGAGGGGCGGGAGAGGGGAGATACGCAGTATTTT.

This chain links TRBV15 with TRBJ1-2, with D perhaps TRBD1 (6 bases). The V gene's germline CDR1 is LNHNV and CDR2 YYDKDF (reference sequence). The CDR3 consists of 12 residues. Between the trimmed V and J ends, which lost 0 bases and 13 bases, there was a span of 12 bases. CDR3 sequence (DNA): TGTGCCACCAGCAGAGAGAAAGTAGGGGGCACCTTC. The encoded protein is CATSREKVGGTF.

This chain connects TRBV7-2 to TRBJ2-7, with 10 positions matching TRBD2. With 4 bases clipped from V and 4 bases from J, the junction kept 7 bases outside the gene matches. Germline V gene sequence: CDR1 SGHTA, CDR2 FQGNSA. This CDR3 is 15 amino acids long. The CDR3 sequence is CASSSGTSGIYEQYF. The CDR3 DNA sequence: TGTGCCAGCAGCTCAGGCACTAGCGGGATTTACGAGCAGTACTTC.

The V and J genes are TRBV18 and TRBJ2-5; 9 bases match TRBD2. The J call may not be correct, given that the DNA end is closer to TRBJ2-7. The V gene's germline CDR1 is KGHSH and CDR2 LQKENI. The length of the CDR3 is 15 residues. CDR3 loop: CASSSRLAASYEQYF. The CDR3 bases are TGTGCCAGCTCATCGCGACTAGCGGCGTCCTACGAGCAGTACTTC.

This rearrangement joins TRBV2 to TRBJ2-3; 12 bases agree with TRBD2. Per germline, CDR1 SNHLY and CDR2 FYNNEI. The ends lost 6 bases at V and 5 bases at J; junction bases unmatched: 9. There are 16 residues in the CDR3. The CDR3 coding sequence is TGTGCCAGCAGACCAAGGACTAGCGGGACGGGAGATACGCAGTATTTT. Protein product: CASRPRTSGTGDTQYF.

This rearrangement joins TRBV29-1 to TRBJ1-1, with D maybe TRBD1 (5 bases). This CDR3 region has 14 residues. V gave up 4 bases and J gave up 3 bases, with 15 bases separating them. The germline V gene has CDR1 SQVTM and CDR2 ANQGSEA. This chain's CDR3 is CSVGYQVRDTEAFF. Here the CDR3 DNA reads TGCAGCGTTGGCTACCAGGTCAGGGACACTGAAGCTTTCTTT.

The chain links TRBV19 to TRBJ1-3, with D uncertain. The CDR3 is 11 residues long. The germline gives CDR1 LNHDA, CDR2 SQIVND (reference sequence). V was pared by 3 bases and J by 7 bases, with 4 bases between. This CDR3 is CASSIRNTIYF. As DNA, the CDR3 is TGTGCCAGTAGTATTCGGAACACCATATATTTT.